Listed below are T cell receptor beta chains from one sample, sequenced in a study of shared clonotypes between healthy human individuals. Sequenced by immunoSEQ multiplex PCR; TCRdb stores in-frame clones only, minus some. The sample lists some 800,000 clones, over 90% occurring once. The specimen was naive CD8+ T cells sorted from blood. Source of these receptors: a man in his thirties or forties in good health. CDR3s include the opening cysteine and the closing phenylalanine or tryptophan. The order of the fields is V gene, D gene, J gene, clone size, CDR3 DNA, CDR3 protein. D genes are given only for firm matches. Clone size, where shown, is once, few, many, or a class for clones that have expanded.

TRBV7-9	TRBD1	TRBJ2-7	.	TGTGCCAGCAGCCCGGGGCAGGGGGCTTTCTACGAGCAGTACTTC	CASSPGQGAFYEQYF
TRBV9	TRBD2	TRBJ2-1	.	TGTGCCAGCAGCGCCACTGGACTAGCGGGAGATGCCTACAATGAGCAGTTCTTC	CASSATGLAGDAYNEQFF
TRBV4-1	.	TRBJ2-1	.	TGCGCCAGCAGCCAAGGGGGGACGTGGTTCTTC	CASSQGGTWFF
TRBV4-3	.	TRBJ1-5	.	TGCGCCAGCAGCCAAGTACTGGGCCAGCCCCAGCATTTT	CASSQVLGQPQHF
TRBV5-1	TRBD1	TRBJ1-2	.	TGCGCCAGCAGCCTAGTCTTTAGCGGGACAGTCTCGAGAAGGGGCGCGGGCTACACCTTC	CASSLVFSGTVSRRGAGYTF
TRBV19	.	TRBJ2-5	.	TGTGCCAGTAGTACGCTTCCGATGGGTGGGGAAGAGACCCAGTACTTC	CASSTLPMGGEETQYF
TRBV9	.	TRBJ2-1	.	TGTGCCAGCGGCGCTGAGCAGTTCTTC	CASGAEQFF
TRBV10-2	.	TRBJ2-1	many	TGCGCCAGCAGCAACAGGGATCCCACCTACAATGAGCAGTTCTTC	CASSNRDPTYNEQFF
TRBV11-2	TRBD1	TRBJ2-1	.	TGTGCCAGCAGCTCCTATGGACAGGTCATCTTTAACAATGAGCAGTTCTTC	CASSSYGQVIFNNEQFF
TRBV27	TRBD1	TRBJ2-7	.	TGTGCCAGCAGTTCCTACCGACAGGGGGTCCCGTACGAGCAGTACTTC	CASSSYRQGVPYEQYF
TRBV7-9	TRBD2	TRBJ2-7	.	TGTGCCAGCACCCAGACGGGGCGGGAGCGGTACGAGCAGTACTTC	CASTQTGRERYEQYF
TRBV27	.	TRBJ1-5	.	TGTGCCAGCAGTTTAGTAGAAAATCAGCCCCAGCATTTT	CASSLVENQPQHF
TRBV5-5	TRBD1	TRBJ1-2	.	TGTGCCAGCAGCTTGAGTTGGGACAGGGCAGGAATTGGGCGCGGCTACACCTTC	CASSLSWDRAGIGRGYTF
TRBV7-7	TRBD1	TRBJ2-2	.	TGTGCCAGCAGCTTGGGACAGGGGGCTACGGGGGAGCTGTTTTTT	CASSLGQGATGELFF
TRBV6-5	.	TRBJ2-1	.	TGTGCCAGCAGACACATACAGGGCTCCTACAATGAGCAGTTCTTC	CASRHIQGSYNEQFF
TRBV27	.	TRBJ1-1	.	TGCCGTGGGTGGGGCACTGAAGCTTTCTTT	CRGWGTEAFF
TRBV30	.	TRBJ1-1	.	TGTGCCTGGAGTGGAGAGCGGGGAGCTTTCTTT	CAWSGERGAFF
TRBV28	.	TRBJ1-2	.	TGTGCCAGCAGCCGCGTCGGGGGCTACACCTTC	CASSRVGGYTF
TRBV5-4	.	TRBJ1-2	.	TGTGCCAGCAGCTTGGAAGCGGGGGGAGTCTATGGCTACACCTTC	CASSLEAGGVYGYTF
TRBV11-2	TRBD2	TRBJ2-7	.	TGTGCCAGCAGCTTCGACGGACTAGCGGGAGGGCCCTACTACGAGCAGTACTTC	CASSFDGLAGGPYYEQYF
TRBV27	TRBD2	TRBJ2-1	.	TGTGCCAGCAGTTCCCTAGGCGGGGGGCCCTACAATGAGCAGTTCTTC	CASSSLGGGPYNEQFF
TRBV7-6	TRBD1	TRBJ2-1	.	TGTGCCAGCAGCGGGCGACAGGGCCTTGGGGGCAATGAGCAGTTCTTC	CASSGRQGLGGNEQFF
TRBV28	TRBD1	TRBJ2-7	.	TGTGCCAGCCGTGGGCAGGGGGCCTACGAGCAGTACTTC	CASRGQGAYEQYF
TRBV7-7	.	TRBJ2-1	.	TGTGCCAGCAGCCTAGGCTCGGGACTCTACAATGAGCAGTTCTTC	CASSLGSGLYNEQFF
TRBV19	.	TRBJ2-6	.	TGTGCCAGTAGTATAGAGCCGCTAACAGGGGCCAACGTCCTGACTTTC	CASSIEPLTGANVLTF
TRBV9	TRBD1	TRBJ2-1	.	TGTGCCAGCAGCGTAGCTGGGACAGGGGATGTGGAGCAGTTCTTC	CASSVAGTGDVEQFF
TRBV29-1	.	TRBJ2-2	.	TGCAGCGTTGAAGTCGTATCGGGAGAAGCGAACACCGGGGAGCTGTTTTTT	CSVEVVSGEANTGELFF
TRBV7-6	.	TRBJ2-3	.	TGTGCCAGCAGTCTTGACAGGTGGTCGACAGATACGCAGTATTTT	CASSLDRWSTDTQYF
TRBV7-9	TRBD2	TRBJ2-1	.	TGTGCCACCGAGCCCGGTCGAATAAGCGGGATCCTAAATGAGCAGTTCTTC	CATEPGRISGILNEQFF
TRBV5-8	TRBD2	TRBJ2-3	once	TGTGCCAGCAGCCCGGGACTAGCGGGAGAAGATACGCAGTATTTT	CASSPGLAGEDTQYF
TRBV29-1	.	TRBJ2-3	.	TGCAGCGCCTTAGGGGAGATGGGCACAGATACGCAGTATTTT	CSALGEMGTDTQYF
TRBV27	.	TRBJ2-7	few	TGTGCCAGCAGTCTAACAGGGTTTGGCTACGAGCAGTACTTC	CASSLTGFGYEQYF
TRBV5-6	TRBD1	TRBJ2-2	.	TGTGCCAGCAACGATTACAGGGGGCGCCTTAGTAAGACCGGGGAGCTGTTTTTT	CASNDYRGRLSKTGELFF
TRBV27	.	TRBJ2-1	.	TGTGCCAGCAGTTCGCGGCCACCGAGGAGCTCCTACAATGAGCAGTTCTTC	CASSSRPPRSSYNEQFF
TRBV28	TRBD1	TRBJ2-7	.	TGTGCCAGCAGTTTATGGTTGGACAGGGGAAACGAGCAGTACTTC	CASSLWLDRGNEQYF
TRBV6-1	TRBD1	TRBJ2-7	.	TGTGCCAGCAGTGGGGGGTACGGGACAGGGGTATACGAGCAGTACTTC	CASSGGYGTGVYEQYF
TRBV7-9	TRBD1	TRBJ2-5	.	TGTGCCAGCAGCTTACCAGGGGGCGATGAGACCCAGTACTTC	CASSLPGGDETQYF
TRBV10-2	TRBD1	TRBJ2-4	.	TGCGCCAGCAGTGTGGACAGGGGAAACATTCAGTACTTC	CASSVDRGNIQYF
TRBV7-2	TRBD1	TRBJ2-1	.	TGTGCCAGCATACTACCGGGACAGCCTTACAATGAGCAGTTCTTC	CASILPGQPYNEQFF
TRBV27	.	TRBJ2-7	.	TGTGCCAGCAGAGCAACAGGGATGTACGAGCAGTACTTC	CASRATGMYEQYF
TRBV6-1	.	TRBJ2-4	.	TGTGCCAGCAGTGCTCCGCTCTCCTTC	CASSAPLSF
TRBV4-2	.	TRBJ2-7	.	TGTGCCAGCAGCCAAGATGGGTTGGCTACCCCTAAGGAGCAGTACTTC	CASSQDGLATPKEQYF